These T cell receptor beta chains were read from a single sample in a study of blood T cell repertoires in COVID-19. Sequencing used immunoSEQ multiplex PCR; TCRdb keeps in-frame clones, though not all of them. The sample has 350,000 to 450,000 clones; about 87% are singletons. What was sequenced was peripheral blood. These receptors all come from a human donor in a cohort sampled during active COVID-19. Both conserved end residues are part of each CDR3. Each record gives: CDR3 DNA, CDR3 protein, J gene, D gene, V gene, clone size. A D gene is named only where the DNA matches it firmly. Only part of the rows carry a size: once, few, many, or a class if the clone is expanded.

TGTGCCATCAGTACGGGGTCCCAACAAGAGACCCAGTACTTC	CAISTGSQQETQYF	TRBJ2-5	.	TRBV10-3	.
TGTGCCAGCAGCTGGCTGCGGGGGGGCACAGATACGCAGTATTTT	CASSWLRGGTDTQYF	TRBJ2-3	TRBD2	TRBV5-6	.
TGTGCCAGCAGTTCATGGGGCCTGAATCAGCCCCAGCATTTT	CASSSWGLNQPQHF	TRBJ1-5	.	TRBV27	few
TGTGCCACCAAAGCACAGGGGGCGATTAACGAGCAGTACTTC	CATKAQGAINEQYF	TRBJ2-7	TRBD1	TRBV2	.
TGTGCCAGCAGCACGGGACTAGCCGGCAATGAGCAGTTCTTC	CASSTGLAGNEQFF	TRBJ2-1	TRBD2	TRBV11-2	.
TGTGCCATCACCAAACAGGGGGGGAACACCGGGGAGCTGTTTTTT	CAITKQGGNTGELFF	TRBJ2-2	TRBD1	TRBV10-3	.
TGTGCCAGCAGCCAAGACCACGGGACAGGGGGCGTAGAGACCCAGTACTTC	CASSQDHGTGGVETQYF	TRBJ2-5	TRBD1	TRBV3-1/TRBV3-2	.
TGCGCCAGCAGCTTGGATCAGGGGAACTACAATGAGCAGTTCTTC	CASSLDQGNYNEQFF	TRBJ2-1	.	TRBV5-1	.
TGCGCCAGCAGCTTGGAGGCGGCGGGATATACCTACGAGCAGTACTTC	CASSLEAAGYTYEQYF	TRBJ2-7	.	TRBV5-1	.
TGTGCCAGCAGCTTACTAGCGGGGGGGCCTGGTTCCTACAATGAGCAGTTCTTC	CASSLLAGGPGSYNEQFF	TRBJ2-1	TRBD2	TRBV11-2	.
TGCGCCAGCAGCTTGTCCGGCTGGGGTACAGGCACTGAAGCTTTCTTT	CASSLSGWGTGTEAFF	TRBJ1-1	.	TRBV5-1	few
TGTGCCAGCACCCTCGACAGGGGCTCTGGAAACACCATATATTTT	CASTLDRGSGNTIYF	TRBJ1-3	TRBD1	TRBV6-6	.
TGCGCCAGCAGCTTGAACCTGGATGGAGGCACAGATACGCAGTATTTT	CASSLNLDGGTDTQYF	TRBJ2-3	.	TRBV5-1	.
TGTGCCAGCAGCCAAGATAGAGCTGGCTACACCTTC	CASSQDRAGYTF	TRBJ1-2	.	TRBV3-1/TRBV3-2	.
TGTGCCAGCAGGCGTGGTAATCTTCGTGAGCAGTTCTTC	CASRRGNLREQFF	TRBJ2-1	.	TRBV3-1/TRBV3-2	.
TGTGCCAGTAGCCCCGACAGGGATAATGAAAAACTGTTTTTT	CASSPDRDNEKLFF	TRBJ1-4	TRBD1	TRBV19	.
TGTGCCAGCAGCGTAGCGGGAAGCGCCGACACCGGGGAGCTGTTTTTT	CASSVAGSADTGELFF	TRBJ2-2	.	TRBV9	.
TGTGCCAGCAGCCAAGATCCTAGCCATGAGCAGTTCTTC	CASSQDPSHEQFF	TRBJ2-1	.	TRBV3-1/TRBV3-2	.
TGTGCCAGCAGCCCGCTCGGGGGTGAGCAGTACTTC	CASSPLGGEQYF	TRBJ2-7	.	TRBV5-4	.
TGCGCCAGCAGCCCATACGTGACGGGAGGGGACAATGAGCAGTTCTTC	CASSPYVTGGDNEQFF	TRBJ2-1	TRBD2	TRBV5-1	.
TGCGCCAGCAGCAGGTCAGGGGGCCAGAACACTGAAGCTTTCTTT	CASSRSGGQNTEAFF	TRBJ1-1	TRBD1	TRBV5-1	few
TGTGCCAGCAGCTTAACGGGACAGGGGTACAATGAGCAGTTCTTC	CASSLTGQGYNEQFF	TRBJ2-1	TRBD1	TRBV7-3	.
TGTGCCAGCAGCGTTGAGCCTAATTCACCCCTCCACTTT	CASSVEPNSPLHF	TRBJ1-6	.	TRBV11-3	.
TGTGCCACCTGGAGCCTGACCTCTTCACCCCTCCACTTT	CATWSLTSSPLHF	TRBJ1-6	.	TRBV15	.
TGTGCCAGCAGTTCCCACAGGAACTCCTACGAGCAGTACTTC	CASSSHRNSYEQYF	TRBJ2-7	.	TRBV27	.
TGTGCCAGCAGTTTATTAGGGTGGGGCTCTCGGGCTTTCTTT	CASSLLGWGSRAFF	TRBJ1-1	.	TRBV27	.
TGCGCCAGCAGCTCCACTGGACTAGCGGGAGGGTTCTACAATGAGCAGTTCTTC	CASSSTGLAGGFYNEQFF	TRBJ2-1	TRBD2	TRBV5-1	.
TGTGCCAGCAGCTTAGTAGCTGGGACAGATACGCAGTATTTT	CASSLVAGTDTQYF	TRBJ2-3	.	TRBV7-9	.
TGTGCCAGCAGCCAGATAGCGGGGGCCCAAGAGACCCAGTACTTC	CASSQIAGAQETQYF	TRBJ2-5	TRBD2	TRBV3-1/TRBV3-2	.
TGTGCCTGGAGTTTGGGCGGGAAGATTCAGTACTTC	CAWSLGGKIQYF	TRBJ2-4	.	TRBV30	.
TGCGCCAGCAGTGATAGCCCCGGGGGCACTGAAGCTTTCTTT	CASSDSPGGTEAFF	TRBJ1-1	.	TRBV10-2	.
TGTGCCAGCAGCCAAGAGGCAGGGGAGGGCTCTGGGGCCAACGTCCTGACTTTC	CASSQEAGEGSGANVLTF	TRBJ2-6	.	TRBV3-1/TRBV3-2	once
TGTGCCAGCAGCTACCGGGGTAGTGAAGGAACAGATACGCAGTATTTT	CASSYRGSEGTDTQYF	TRBJ2-3	.	TRBV7-2	once
TGCGCCAGCAGCTTGGAGGGACAGGGAGGGGCAGAGACCCAGTACTTC	CASSLEGQGGAETQYF	TRBJ2-5	TRBD1	TRBV5-1	.
TGTGCCAGCAGCTTAGTAGCGGGGGGGCTCTACGAGCAGTACTTC	CASSLVAGGLYEQYF	TRBJ2-7	TRBD2	TRBV7-2	.
TGTGCCAGCAGCTTAGTTTCAGGGTCCTACGAGCAGTACTTC	CASSLVSGSYEQYF	TRBJ2-7	.	TRBV11-1	once
TGCAGCGTTGGGGGCGGACAGGGTTCGGGGACTGAAGCTTTCTTT	CSVGGGQGSGTEAFF	TRBJ1-1	TRBD1	TRBV29-1	.
TGTGCCTGGGCGGGACAGGGGACTTACGAGCAGTACTTC	CAWAGQGTYEQYF	TRBJ2-7	TRBD1	TRBV30	.
TGTGCCAGCAGCTCAGCCCCGTTTGGGAGCGGGAATAGAAATGAGCAGTTCTTC	CASSSAPFGSGNRNEQFF	TRBJ2-1	TRBD2	TRBV5-4	few
TGTGCCACCAGTGACGCCGACAGAAGTAATTATGAGCAGTTCTTC	CATSDADRSNYEQFF	TRBJ2-1	.	TRBV24-1	.
TGTGCCAGCAGTTTAGGCGACAGGGTGGACACTGAAGCTTTCTTT	CASSLGDRVDTEAFF	TRBJ1-1	TRBD1	TRBV28	.
TGTGCCAGCAGCTTGGCGGCGGGAGGGCCAGGGGAGCAGTTCTTC	CASSLAAGGPGEQFF	TRBJ2-1	TRBD2	TRBV5-6	medium-sized
TGTGCCAGCAGTAGCCAGGGGTCGAATGAAAAACTGTTTTTT	CASSSQGSNEKLFF	TRBJ1-4	.	TRBV6-5	.
TGTGCCAGCAGTCAGGGTAACTATGGCTACACCTTC	CASSQGNYGYTF	TRBJ1-2	.	TRBV12-3/TRBV12-4	.
TGTGCCAGCAGCTTACCAGGGGAGGGTTCACCCCTCCACTTT	CASSLPGEGSPLHF	TRBJ1-6	.	TRBV5-4	.
TGTGCCAGCAGTGAAAGTGGCAGGACTGAAGCTTTCTTT	CASSESGRTEAFF	TRBJ1-1	.	TRBV6-1	once
TGTGCCAGCAGGCCGGGACTGCATGCGAACACCGGGGAGCTGTTTTTT	CASRPGLHANTGELFF	TRBJ2-2	.	TRBV2	.
TGTGCCACCAGCAGAGATTCCTGGACTAGCGGGGGGGATGTTACGCAGTATTTT	CATSRDSWTSGGDVTQYF	TRBJ2-3	TRBD2	TRBV15	.
TGTGCCAGCAGTTACTCGCGGGACGGACCCTACGAGCAGTACTTC	CASSYSRDGPYEQYF	TRBJ2-7	.	TRBV6-5	.
TGTGCCAGCAGTTACTCGACAGGGGCGGGCACTGAAGCTTTCTTT	CASSYSTGAGTEAFF	TRBJ1-1	TRBD1	TRBV6-5	.
TGCGCCAGCAGCGCCTCTAGACCGGGGGAGACCCAGTACTTC	CASSASRPGETQYF	TRBJ2-5	.	TRBV5-1	.
TGCGCCAGCAGCTTGGCAATAGCTTATGAGCAGTTCTTC	CASSLAIAYEQFF	TRBJ2-1	.	TRBV5-1	few